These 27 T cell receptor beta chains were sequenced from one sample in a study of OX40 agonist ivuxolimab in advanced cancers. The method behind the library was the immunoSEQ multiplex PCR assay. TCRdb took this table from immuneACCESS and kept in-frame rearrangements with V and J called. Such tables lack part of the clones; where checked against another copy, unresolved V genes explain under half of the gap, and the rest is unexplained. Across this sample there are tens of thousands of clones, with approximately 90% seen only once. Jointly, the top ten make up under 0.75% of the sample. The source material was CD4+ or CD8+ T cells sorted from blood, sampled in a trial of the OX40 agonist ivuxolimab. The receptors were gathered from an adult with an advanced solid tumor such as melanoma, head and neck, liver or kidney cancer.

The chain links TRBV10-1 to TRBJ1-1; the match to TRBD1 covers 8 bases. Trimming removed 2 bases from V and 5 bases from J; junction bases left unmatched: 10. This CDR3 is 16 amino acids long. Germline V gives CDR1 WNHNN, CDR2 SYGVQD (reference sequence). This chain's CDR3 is CASSETSLTGGTEAFF. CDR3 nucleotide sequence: TGCGCCAGCAGTGAGACCTCTCTAACAGGGGGAACTGAAGCTTTCTTT.

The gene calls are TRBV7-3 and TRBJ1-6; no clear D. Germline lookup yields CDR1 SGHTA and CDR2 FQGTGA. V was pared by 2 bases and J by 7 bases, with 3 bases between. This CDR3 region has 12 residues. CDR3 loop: CASSLGNSPLHF. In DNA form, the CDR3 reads TGTGCCAGCAGCTTAGGGAATTCACCCCTCCACTTT.

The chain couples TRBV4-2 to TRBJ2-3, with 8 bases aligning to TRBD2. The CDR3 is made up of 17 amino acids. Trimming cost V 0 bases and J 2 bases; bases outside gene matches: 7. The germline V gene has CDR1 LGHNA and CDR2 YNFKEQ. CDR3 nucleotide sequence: TGTGCCAGCAGCCAAGATCCGGCTAGCGGGTTCACAGATACGCAGTATTTT. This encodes CASSQDPASGFTDTQYF.

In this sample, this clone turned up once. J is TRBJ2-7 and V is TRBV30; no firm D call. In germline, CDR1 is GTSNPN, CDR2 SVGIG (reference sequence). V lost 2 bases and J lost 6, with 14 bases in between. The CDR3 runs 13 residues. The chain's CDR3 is CAWSYRNNGEQYF. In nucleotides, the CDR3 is TGTGCCTGGAGTTATAGAAATAATGGCGAGCAGTACTTC.

The CDR3 DNA is TGTGCCAGCAGGGTGGACAGCCAAGAGACCCAGTACTTC. This translates into CASRVDSQETQYF. The rearrangement links TRBV2 to TRBJ2-5; perhaps TRBD1 as D (6 bases). The germline CDR1 and CDR2 sequences are SNHLY and FYNNEI. The CDR3 has 13 residues. Deletions cut 6 bases from V and 1 base from J, with 9 bases between. Combining the CDR3 with reference TRBV2 and TRBJ2-5 gives the whole variable domain EPEVTQTPSHQVTQMGQEVILRCVPISNHLYFYWYRQILGQKVEFLVSFYNNEISEKSEIFDDQFSVERPDGSNFTLKIRSTKLEDSAMYFCASRVDSQETQYFGPGTRLLVL.

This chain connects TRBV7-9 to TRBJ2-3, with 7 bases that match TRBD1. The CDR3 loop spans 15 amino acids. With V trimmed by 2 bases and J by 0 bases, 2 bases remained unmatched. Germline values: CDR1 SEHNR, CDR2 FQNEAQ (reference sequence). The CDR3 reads CASSLRTGSTDTQYF. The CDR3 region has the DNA TGTGCCAGCAGCTTACGGACAGGTAGCACAGATACGCAGTATTTT.

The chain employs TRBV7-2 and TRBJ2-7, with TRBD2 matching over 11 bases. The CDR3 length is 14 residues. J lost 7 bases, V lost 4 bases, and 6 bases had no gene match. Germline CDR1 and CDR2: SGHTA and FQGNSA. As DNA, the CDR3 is TGTGCCAGCAGCTCACTAGCGGGAGCTCTGGAGCAGTACTTC. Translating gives CASSSLAGALEQYF.

The CDR3 sequence is CASSLGRLTQYF. DNA for the CDR3: TGTGCCAGCAGTTTAGGCCGGTTGACCCAGTACTTC. The chain joins TRBV28 to TRBJ2-5; the D is unclear. CDR1 is MDHEN and CDR2 is SYDVKM in the germline V gene. V was clipped by 2 bases and J by 7 bases, with 8 bases between them. The length of the CDR3 is 12 residues.

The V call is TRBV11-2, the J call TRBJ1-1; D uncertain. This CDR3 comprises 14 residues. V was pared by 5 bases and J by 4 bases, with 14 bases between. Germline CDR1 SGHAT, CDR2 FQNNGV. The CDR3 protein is CASSPASLGTEAFF. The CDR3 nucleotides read TGTGCCAGCAGCCCAGCCTCCTTGGGCACTGAAGCTTTCTTT.

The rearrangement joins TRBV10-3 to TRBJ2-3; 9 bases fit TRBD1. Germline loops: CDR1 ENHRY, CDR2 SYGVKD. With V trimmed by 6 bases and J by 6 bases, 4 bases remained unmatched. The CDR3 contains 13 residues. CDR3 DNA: TGTGCCATCAGGGACAGGGGTACGGATACGCAGTATTTT. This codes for CAIRDRGTDTQYF.

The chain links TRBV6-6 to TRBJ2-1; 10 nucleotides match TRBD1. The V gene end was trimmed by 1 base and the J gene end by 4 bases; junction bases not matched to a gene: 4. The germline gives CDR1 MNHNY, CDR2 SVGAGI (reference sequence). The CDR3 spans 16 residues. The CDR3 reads CASSYFWTGGYNEQFF. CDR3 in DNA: TGTGCCAGCAGTTACTTCTGGACAGGGGGTTACAATGAGCAGTTCTTC.

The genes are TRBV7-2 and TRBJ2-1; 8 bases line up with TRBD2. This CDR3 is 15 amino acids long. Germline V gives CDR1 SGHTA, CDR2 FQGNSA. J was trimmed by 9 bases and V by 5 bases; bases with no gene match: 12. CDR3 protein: CASSPTATSGAEQFF. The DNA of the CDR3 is TGTGCCAGCAGCCCAACAGCAACTAGCGGAGCTGAGCAGTTCTTC.

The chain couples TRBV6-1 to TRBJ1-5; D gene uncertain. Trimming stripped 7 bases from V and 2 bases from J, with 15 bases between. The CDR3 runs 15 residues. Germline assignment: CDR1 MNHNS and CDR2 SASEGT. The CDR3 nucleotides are TGTGCCAGCACCCCCGTCCAGGCAGGCAATCAGCCCCAGCATTTT. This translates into CASTPVQAGNQPQHF.

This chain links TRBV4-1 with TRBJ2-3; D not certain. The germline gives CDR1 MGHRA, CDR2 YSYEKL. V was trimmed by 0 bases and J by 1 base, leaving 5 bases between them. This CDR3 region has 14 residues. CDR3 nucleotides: TGCGCCAGCAGCCAAGATGAGGGCACAGATACGCAGTATTTT. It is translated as CASSQDEGTDTQYF.

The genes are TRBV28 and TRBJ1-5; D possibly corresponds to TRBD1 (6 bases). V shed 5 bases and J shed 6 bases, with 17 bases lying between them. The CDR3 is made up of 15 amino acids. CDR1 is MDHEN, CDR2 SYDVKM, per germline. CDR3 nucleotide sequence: TGTGCCAGCAGTCCAACACAGGGATCGGGTCAGCCCCAGCATTTT. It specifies CASSPTQGSGQPQHF.

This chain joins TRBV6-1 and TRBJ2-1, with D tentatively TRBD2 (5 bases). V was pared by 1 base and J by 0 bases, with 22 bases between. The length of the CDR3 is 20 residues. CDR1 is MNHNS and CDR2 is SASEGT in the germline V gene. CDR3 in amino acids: CASSEGRGLMRRSSYNEQFF. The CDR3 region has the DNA TGTGCCAGCAGTGAAGGACGAGGGCTTATGCGCCGGAGCTCCTACAATGAGCAGTTCTTC.

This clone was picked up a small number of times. This CDR3 reads CASSLLSDAYNEQFF. The CDR3 nucleotides are TGTGCCAGCAGCCTCCTGAGCGACGCCTACAATGAGCAGTTCTTC. The V gene is TRBV9, the J gene TRBJ2-1; D is unclear. This CDR3 is built from 15 residues. V gave up 4 bases and J gave up 2 bases, with 13 bases separating them. Germline values: CDR1 SGDLS, CDR2 YYNGEE.

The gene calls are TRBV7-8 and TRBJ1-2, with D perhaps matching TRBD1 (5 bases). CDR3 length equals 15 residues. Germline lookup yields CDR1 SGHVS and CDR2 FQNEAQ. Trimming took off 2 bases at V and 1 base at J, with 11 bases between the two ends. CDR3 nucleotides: TGTGCCAGCAGCTTATCCAGGGAGGGTAACTATGGCTACACCTTC. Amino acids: CASSLSREGNYGYTF.

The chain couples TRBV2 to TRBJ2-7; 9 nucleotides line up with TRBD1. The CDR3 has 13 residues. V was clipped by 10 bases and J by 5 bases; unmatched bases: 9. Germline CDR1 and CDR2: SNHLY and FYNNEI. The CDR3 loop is CAIGTGGGNEQYF. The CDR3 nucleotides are TGTGCCATCGGAACAGGGGGCGGAAACGAGCAGTACTTC.

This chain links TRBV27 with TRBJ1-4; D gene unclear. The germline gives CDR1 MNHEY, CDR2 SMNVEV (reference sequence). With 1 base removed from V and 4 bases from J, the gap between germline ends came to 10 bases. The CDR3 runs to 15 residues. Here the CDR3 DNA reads TGTGCCAGCAGTTTATTATCGGCGGGTAATGAAAAACTGTTTTTT. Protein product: CASSLLSAGNEKLFF. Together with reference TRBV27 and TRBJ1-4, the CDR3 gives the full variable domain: EAQVTQNPRYLITVTGKKLTVTCSQNMNHEYMSWYRQDPGLGLRQIYYSMNVEVTDKGDVPEGYKVSRKEKRNFPLILESPSPNQTSLYFCASSLLSAGNEKLFFGSGTQLSVL.

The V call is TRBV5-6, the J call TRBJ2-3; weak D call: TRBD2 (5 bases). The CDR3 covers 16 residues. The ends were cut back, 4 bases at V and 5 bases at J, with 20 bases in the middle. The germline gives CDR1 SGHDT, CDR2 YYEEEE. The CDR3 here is CASSRRAIQEVDTQYF. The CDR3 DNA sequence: TGTGCCAGCAGCAGACGAGCTATCCAGGAGGTAGATACGCAGTATTTT.

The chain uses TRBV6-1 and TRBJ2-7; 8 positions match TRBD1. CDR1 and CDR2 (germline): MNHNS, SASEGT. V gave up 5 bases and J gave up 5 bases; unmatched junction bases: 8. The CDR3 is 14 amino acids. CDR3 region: CASSLTGARNEQYF. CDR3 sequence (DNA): TGTGCCAGCAGTTTGACAGGGGCGAGGAACGAGCAGTACTTC.

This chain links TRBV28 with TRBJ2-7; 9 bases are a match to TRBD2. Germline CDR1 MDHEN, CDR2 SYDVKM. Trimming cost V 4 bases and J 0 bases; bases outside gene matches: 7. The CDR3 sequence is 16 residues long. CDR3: CASSSPSGTSSYEQYF. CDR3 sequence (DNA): TGTGCCAGCAGTTCTCCTAGCGGGACCAGCTCCTACGAGCAGTACTTC.

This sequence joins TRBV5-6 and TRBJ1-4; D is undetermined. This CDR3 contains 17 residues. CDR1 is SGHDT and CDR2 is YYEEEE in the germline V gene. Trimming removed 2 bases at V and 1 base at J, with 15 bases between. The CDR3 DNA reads TGTGCCAGCAGCTTAGTCCAGTATATCGGAACTAATGAAAAACTGTTTTTT. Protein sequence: CASSLVQYIGTNEKLFF.

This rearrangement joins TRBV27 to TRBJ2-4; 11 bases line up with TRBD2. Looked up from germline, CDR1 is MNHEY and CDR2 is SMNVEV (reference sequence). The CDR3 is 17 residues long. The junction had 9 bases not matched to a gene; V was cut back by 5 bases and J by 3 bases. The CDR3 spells CASSPRTSGPYKNIQYF. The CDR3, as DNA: TGTGCCAGCAGTCCCCGGACTAGCGGGCCTTACAAAAACATTCAGTACTTC.

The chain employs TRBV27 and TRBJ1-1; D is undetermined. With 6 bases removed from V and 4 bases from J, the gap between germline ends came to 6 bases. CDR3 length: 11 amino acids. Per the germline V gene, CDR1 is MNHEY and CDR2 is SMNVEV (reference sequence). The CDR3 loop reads CASRYGTEAFF. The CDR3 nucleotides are TGTGCCAGCAGGTACGGCACTGAAGCTTTCTTT.

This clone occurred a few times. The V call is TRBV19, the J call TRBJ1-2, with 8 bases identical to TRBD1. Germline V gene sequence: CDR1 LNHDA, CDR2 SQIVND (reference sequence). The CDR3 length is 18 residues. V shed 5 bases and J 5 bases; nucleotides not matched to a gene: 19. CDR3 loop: CASSSHPRGRTGGYGYTF. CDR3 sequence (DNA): TGTGCCAGTAGTTCCCATCCCAGGGGGCGGACAGGCGGTTATGGCTACACCTTC.